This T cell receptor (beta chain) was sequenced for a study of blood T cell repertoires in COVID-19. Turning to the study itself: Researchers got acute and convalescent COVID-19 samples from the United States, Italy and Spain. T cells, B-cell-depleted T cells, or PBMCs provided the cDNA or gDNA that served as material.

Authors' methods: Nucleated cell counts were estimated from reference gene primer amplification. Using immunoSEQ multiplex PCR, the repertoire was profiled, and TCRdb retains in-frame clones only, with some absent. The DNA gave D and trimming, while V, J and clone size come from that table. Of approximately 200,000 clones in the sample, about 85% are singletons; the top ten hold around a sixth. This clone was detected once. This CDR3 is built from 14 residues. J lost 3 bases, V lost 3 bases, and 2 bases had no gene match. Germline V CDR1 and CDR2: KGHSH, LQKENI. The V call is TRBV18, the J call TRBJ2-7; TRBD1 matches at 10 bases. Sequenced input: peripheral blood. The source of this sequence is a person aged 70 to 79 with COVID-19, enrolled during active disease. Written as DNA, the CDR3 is TGTGCCAGCTCACCGACAGGGGGCAGCTACGAGCAGTACTTC. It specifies CASSPTGGSYEQYF. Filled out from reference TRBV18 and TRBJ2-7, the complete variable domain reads NAGVMQNPRHLVRRRGQEARLRCSPMKGHSHVYWYRQLPEEGLKFMVYLQKENIIDESGMPKERFSAEFPKEGPSILRIQQVVRGDSAAYFCASSPTGGSYEQYFGPGTRLTVT.